This passage covers 20 T cell receptor beta chains from one sample sequenced in a study of blood T cell repertoires in COVID-19. Profiled with immunoSEQ multiplex PCR; TCRdb holds only in-frame clones, not every one. The repertoire holds about 200,000 clones, with around 87% as singletons. The sequenced sample consisted of peripheral blood. Receptors were obtained from a man aged 55 to 70 with acute or convalescent COVID-19.

The V call is TRBV5-6, the J call TRBJ2-7, with 10 bases matching TRBD1. Per germline, CDR1 SGHDT and CDR2 YYEEEE. CDR3 length: 16 amino acids. The V and J ends lost 4 bases and 5 bases, in that order; junction bases with no gene match: 12. CDR3 region: CASSPGGGQGSHEQYF. In DNA, the CDR3 is TGTGCCAGCAGCCCCGGCGGGGGACAGGGGTCCCACGAGCAGTACTTC.

The CDR3 loop is CASGFQNYGYTF. The CDR3 bases are TGTGCTAGTGGTTTTCAAAACTATGGCTACACCTTC. The rearrangement uses TRBV12-5 and TRBJ1-2, with D uncertain. Germline loops: CDR1 LGHNT, CDR2 FRNRAP. The CDR3 totals 12 residues. Trimming stripped 3 bases from V and 2 bases from J, with 4 bases between.

The rearrangement uses TRBV5-4 and TRBJ1-2; D unresolved. V lost 0 bases and J lost 5, with 14 bases in between. The CDR3 covers 15 residues. The germline gives CDR1 SGHNT, CDR2 YYREEE (reference sequence). CDR3 bases: TGTGCCAGCAGCTTGGGCGACGACAATCTTTATGGCTACACCTTC. Translation gives CASSLGDDNLYGYTF.

The chain uses TRBV2 and TRBJ1-5, with D unresolved. CDR1 and CDR2 (germline): SNHLY, FYNNEI. Trimming removed 6 bases at V and 4 bases at J, with 13 bases between. This CDR3 comprises 14 residues. The CDR3 DNA reads TGTGCCAGCAGGCGAGGTACCGGTAATCAGCCCCAGCATTTT. As protein: CASRRGTGNQPQHF.

The CDR3, as DNA: TGTGCCTGGATCAGGGGGAACACTGAAGCTTTCTTT. It encodes CAWIRGNTEAFF. This sequence joins TRBV30 and TRBJ1-1; D might be TRBD1 (6 bases). Germline CDR1 and CDR2: GTSNPN and SVGIG (reference sequence). The length of the CDR3 is 12 residues. V was clipped by 4 bases and J by 1 base, with 7 bases between them. Drawing the rest from reference TRBV30 and TRBJ1-1, the complete variable domain is SQTIHQWPATLVQPVGSPLSLECTVEGTSNPNLYWYRQAAGRGLQLLFYSVGIGQISSEVPQNLSASRPQDRQFILSSKKLLLSDSGFYLCAWIRGNTEAFFGQGTRLTVV.

The chain is built from TRBV7-9 and TRBJ2-5, with D hard to call. The germline CDR1 and CDR2 sequences are SEHNR and FQNEAQ (reference sequence). V shed 2 bases and J shed 2 bases, with 6 bases lying between them. The CDR3 sequence is 13 residues long. In nucleotides, the CDR3 is TGTGCCAGCAGCTTAAACATACAAGAGACCCAGTACTTC. Protein sequence: CASSLNIQETQYF.

The chain links TRBV11-3 to TRBJ2-7; TRBD1 agrees at 11 bases. The germline CDR1 and CDR2 sequences are SGHNT and YENEEA. Germline trimming cut 5 bases from V and 5 bases from J; bases unmatched to any gene: 5. The length of the CDR3 is 14 residues. CDR3 loop: CASSRDRGSHEQYF. The CDR3 DNA reads TGTGCCAGCAGCCGGGACAGGGGGTCACACGAGCAGTACTTC.

The CDR3 DNA is TGTGCCAGCAGGGCCATCACCGGGGAGCTGTTTTTT. Translated: CASRAITGELFF. This chain links TRBV6-5 with TRBJ2-2; D gene unclear. The CDR3 runs to 12 residues. Trimming stripped 6 bases from V and 4 bases from J, with 6 bases between. Germline CDR1 reads MNHEY; CDR2 reads SVGAGI.

This clone was detected only a few times. The chain links TRBV6-2 or TRBV6-3 to TRBJ2-2, with D possibly matching TRBD2 (5 bases). CDR1 is MNHEY, CDR2 SVGEGT, per germline. V lost 2 bases, J lost 1 base, and 11 bases lay in between. The CDR3 has 16 residues. The CDR3 region is CASSYEGRGNTGELFF. The CDR3 bases are TGTGCCAGCAGTTACGAAGGGAGAGGGAACACCGGGGAGCTGTTTTTT.

The V gene is TRBV5-1, the J gene TRBJ2-5, with TRBD2 identical over 8 bases. This CDR3 is 16 amino acids long. Germline lookup yields CDR1 SGHRS and CDR2 YFSETQ. The V and J ends lost 0 bases and 2 bases, in that order; junction bases with no gene match: 6. In DNA form, the CDR3 reads TGCGCCAGCAGCTTGGGTCGGGGGGGCTATCAAGAGACCCAGTACTTC. Translated, it gives CASSLGRGGYQETQYF.

This clone was detected once. The V gene is TRBV7-3, the J gene TRBJ2-1, with 9 bases aligning to TRBD1. CDR3 length equals 15 residues. The junction had 4 bases not matched to a gene; V was cut back by 0 bases and J by 7 bases. In germline, CDR1 is SGHTA, CDR2 FQGTGA. The CDR3 here is CASSLTGQGWNEQFF. The CDR3 DNA reads as TGTGCCAGCAGCTTAACGGGACAGGGATGGAATGAGCAGTTCTTC.

The chain combines TRBV19 with TRBJ1-1, with D possibly being TRBD1 (6 bases). Deletions cut 6 bases from V and 3 bases from J, with 14 bases between. The length of the CDR3 is 14 residues. Germline V gives CDR1 LNHDA, CDR2 SQIVND (reference sequence). The CDR3 loop is CASRQGAEYTEAFF. The CDR3 bases are TGTGCCAGTAGACAGGGAGCAGAGTACACTGAAGCTTTCTTT.

The rearrangement uses TRBV9 and TRBJ1-1; TRBD1 aligns across 12 bases. J gave up 3 bases and V 4 bases, and 4 bases lay outside the gene matches. Germline V gives CDR1 SGDLS, CDR2 YYNGEE. CDR3 length equals 15 residues. CDR3 nucleotides: TGTGCCAGCAGCTCAGGGACAGGGGGCGACACTGAAGCTTTCTTT. This translates into CASSSGTGGDTEAFF.

The CDR3 spells CASSAAGDTQYF. The CDR3 DNA is TGTGCCAGCAGTGCCGCCGGGGATACGCAGTATTTT. V and J are TRBV2 and TRBJ2-3, with no clear D. V shed 4 bases and J shed 6 bases, with 8 bases lying between them. The germline V gene has CDR1 SNHLY and CDR2 FYNNEI. This CDR3 is built from 12 residues.

V gene TRBV27 combines with J gene TRBJ1-4, with 8 positions matching TRBD1. This CDR3 has 13 residues. V was pared by 6 bases and J by 7 bases, with 4 bases of the junction left unmatched. Germline V gene lookup returns CDR1 MNHEY and CDR2 SMNVEV (reference sequence). The CDR3 DNA is TGTGCCAGCAGCAGGGGGCGGCGTGAAAAACTGTTTTTT. This gives the protein CASSRGRREKLFF.

V usage is TRBV30 and J usage is TRBJ2-7; 8 bases agree with TRBD2. Losses at the gene ends were 1 base for V and 7 bases for J; bases not matched to a gene: 6. This CDR3 has 13 amino acids. Germline V CDR1 and CDR2: GTSNPN, SVGIG (reference sequence). CDR3 sequence (DNA): TGTGCCTGGAGTGCCAACCCGGGGGGGGAGCAGTACTTC. Translation: CAWSANPGGEQYF.

This clone was seen once. This sequence joins TRBV7-6 and TRBJ1-6; D uncertain. Trimming shortened V by 5 bases and J by 7 bases, and 9 bases separated the two germline ends. Per germline, CDR1 SGHVS and CDR2 FNYEAQ. This CDR3 has 13 amino acids. As DNA, the CDR3 is TGTGCCAGCAGCCCAGGCCCGAATTCACCCCTCCACTTT. Protein: CASSPGPNSPLHF.

V is TRBV4-2 and J is TRBJ2-3; 11 nucleotides line up with TRBD2. From germline, CDR1 is LGHNA and CDR2 YNFKEQ. This CDR3 is built from 16 residues. The ends lost 4 bases at V and 5 bases at J; junction bases unmatched: 8. The DNA of the CDR3 is TGTGCCAGCAGCCGACCCGGACTAGCGGGTGGAGATACGCAGTATTTT. It is translated as CASSRPGLAGGDTQYF.

The chain links TRBV27 to TRBJ2-7; 7 bases are a match to TRBD1. Germline V CDR1 and CDR2: MNHEY, SMNVEV (reference sequence). This CDR3 comprises 14 residues. After removal of 6 bases from V and 2 bases from J, the junction contained 7 bases not matched to a gene. CDR3 DNA sequence: TGTGCCAGCAGCACGGACAGGCCTGCCTACGAGCAGTACTTC. It is translated as CASSTDRPAYEQYF.

The chain couples TRBV9 to TRBJ1-3; D is unresolved. V dropped 0 bases and J dropped 0 bases, with 10 bases sitting between them. This CDR3 has 16 amino acids. Germline V gene sequence: CDR1 SGDLS, CDR2 YYNGEE. This CDR3 reads CASSVGGRLSGNTIYF. CDR3 nucleotides: TGTGCCAGCAGCGTAGGCGGCCGCCTCTCTGGAAACACCATATATTTT.